This entry is about one TCR beta chain. The length of the CDR3 is 14 residues. The V gene lost 0 bases and the J gene lost 9 bases, with 14 bases spanning the gap. Germline V gene lookup returns CDR1 SGHTA and CDR2 FQGNSA. The data stem from a study of T cells after somatic rescue of genetic block. Sequencing was performed with immunoSEQ multiplex PCR; in TCRdb, only in-frame clones are kept and a portion is missing. The data contain 15,000 or so clones, 71% of them singletons. The clonotype was recovered from a man younger than 30. Sequenced: peripheral blood mononuclear cells (PBMCs). J is TRBJ2-5 and V is TRBV7-2; D gene ambiguous. The CDR3 DNA reads as TGTGCCAGCAGCTTAGCGCAGAAAGCATCGGCCCAGTACTTC. Protein product: CASSLAQKASAQYF.